Listed below are T cell receptor beta chains from one sample, sequenced in a study of regulatory T cells in long-lasting Graves disease. TCRdb redid the calling of the multiplex PCR reads with MiXCR, one entry per CDR3 protein. Of hundreds of thousands of distinct CDR3 sequences detected, 15% to 20% appear once; the ten largest clones hold around a sixth. These same data were also listed under a study on T cells in Graves' hyperthyroidism and ophthalmopathy.

The material was peripheral blood mononuclear cells (PBMCs), obtained at new diagnosis, from a patient treated with antithyroid drugs. These receptors were collected from a woman between 25 and 40 years old with Graves disease. Both conserved end residues are part of each CDR3. The D gene is left open where the match is weak. The size entry is marked missing in some rows and otherwise reads once, few, many or a size class.

v_call,j_call,clone_size,d_call,cdr3_nt,cdr3_aa
TRBV6-1,TRBJ2-7,many,-,TGTGCCAGCAGCCGCGACCGGGCATCCTACGAGCAGTACTTC,CASSRDRASYEQYF
TRBV10-3,TRBJ2-7,-,TRBD2,TGTGCCACGGAGGGCGTAGCGGGAGGGCCTCTGTACGAGCAGTACTTC,CATEGVAGGPLYEQYF
TRBV7-3,TRBJ2-7,once,-,TGTGTCAGCAGCCCCGGGACACCCCCTAACGAGCAGTACTTC,CVSSPGTPPNEQYF
TRBV5-1,TRBJ2-3,many,TRBD1,TGCGCCAGCAGCGCCGGACAGGGCACAGATACGCAGTATTTT,CASSAGQGTDTQYF
TRBV5-1,TRBJ2-7,-,-,TGCGCCAGCAGCTTGGTCAGGGAAGGGAGAACTTTTAATCCGGGGTCTAACGAGCAGTACTTC,CASSLVREGRTFNPGSNEQYF
TRBV27,TRBJ1-5,-,-,TGTGCCAGCAGTTTAATAGGCCAGGGCGATCAGCCCCAGCATTTT,CASSLIGQGDQPQHF
TRBV28,TRBJ2-1,many,TRBD2,TGTGCCAGCAGTTTAGGAGGGACTAGCTCCTACAATGAGCAGTTCTTC,CASSLGGTSSYNEQFF
TRBV6-1,TRBJ1-3,many,-,TGTGCCACTAGAGGGATTTCTGGAAACACCATATATTTT,CATRGISGNTIYF
TRBV9,TRBJ2-1,-,TRBD2,TGTGCCAGCAGCGTAGGGGCTAGCGGGAGGAGCGAGCAGTTCTTC,CASSVGASGRSEQFF
TRBV4-1,TRBJ2-7,-,-,TGCGCCAGCAGCCAAGTACAGGGAGACTACGAGCAGTACTTC,CASSQVQGDYEQYF
TRBV14,TRBJ2-7,few,TRBD2,TGTGCCAGCAGCCAAGATATGGGGACTAGCGGCCTGTACGAGCAGTACTTC,CASSQDMGTSGLYEQYF
TRBV4-2,TRBJ2-3,few,-,TGTGCCAGCAGCCAAGAAACCGGGGGTTCGGCAGATACGCAGTATTTT,CASSQETGGSADTQYF
TRBV2,TRBJ1-5,many,-,TGTGCCAGCAGGAAAAGGGACCTTAAGGCTTCAGATCAGCCCCAGCATTTT,CASRKRDLKASDQPQHF
TRBV19,TRBJ1-1,-,-,TGTGCCAGTACCTGGGAAAGAGGGAGGGACACTGAAGCTTTCTTT,CASTWERGRDTEAFF
TRBV7-2,TRBJ2-7,-,-,TGTGCCAGCAGCACCCAGCAGATCTACGAGCAGTACTTC,CASSTQQIYEQYF
TRBV11-2,TRBJ2-4,-,-,TGTGCCAGCAGCTTAGGCTTTCAGCGGACCAAAAACATTCAGTACTTC,CASSLGFQRTKNIQYF
TRBV19,TRBJ1-5,few,-,TGTGCCAGTATGGTCAGGGGCAATCAGCCCCAGCATTTT,CASMVRGNQPQHF
TRBV28,TRBJ2-1,many,-,TGTGCCAGCAGAGGAAGGGGGAGGTATTCCTATGAGCAGTTCTTC,CASRGRGRYSYEQFF
TRBV5-4,TRBJ2-5,few,TRBD2,TGTGCCAGCAGCTCCGCTTTAAAGCGGGAGGGCCTTCAAGAGACCCAGTACTTC,CASSSALKREGLQETQYF
TRBV9,TRBJ1-2,many,-,TGTGCCAGCAGCGGAGGGGGGGCTCGGGGCTACACCTTC,CASSGGGARGYTF
TRBV7-9,TRBJ2-3,many,-,TGTGCCAGCAGCTTGGAACCAGGGACGCTTAGCACAGATACGCAGTATTTT,CASSLEPGTLSTDTQYF
TRBV6-5,TRBJ2-1,-,TRBD2,TGTGCCAGCAGTTACTCAAGGACTAGCGGCGAGGTTGAGCAGTTCTTC,CASSYSRTSGEVEQFF
TRBV29-1,TRBJ1-1,many,-,TGCAGCGTTGAAAGGGGCGGCACTGAAGCTTTCTTT,CSVERGGTEAFF
TRBV27,TRBJ2-1,few,TRBD2,TGTGCCAGCAGTCCAGTAGCGGGAGCCCCTTACAATGAGCAGTTCTTC,CASSPVAGAPYNEQFF
TRBV10-3,TRBJ2-1,few,TRBD2,TGTGCCATCAGGGTAGCGGGAGGGCCTGAGTCACAGTTCTTC,CAIRVAGGPESQFF
TRBV28,TRBJ2-1,-,-,TGTGCCAGCAGTTTTTTTACCTCCTACAATGAGCAGTTCTTC,CASSFFTSYNEQFF
TRBV19,TRBJ1-2,-,-,TGTGCCAGTCAAACACACCTTACTAACTATGGCTACACCTTC,CASQTHLTNYGYTF
TRBV3-1,TRBJ1-1,many,TRBD1,TGTGCCAGCAGCCCCAATACCGGGACAGGGAGCCTTGAAGCTTTCTTT,CASSPNTGTGSLEAFF
TRBV29-1,TRBJ2-3,few,-,TGCAGCGTTGAAGTCACAGATACGCAGTATTTT,CSVEVTDTQYF
TRBV20-1,TRBJ1-2,few,TRBD1,TGCAGTGCTAGGGACAGGGGTTATGGCTACACCTTC,CSARDRGYGYTF
TRBV7-9,TRBJ1-2,many,-,TGTGCCAGCAGCTTATCTGGCCTTTCCTATGGCTACACCTTC,CASSLSGLSYGYTF
TRBV7-9,TRBJ2-7,few,TRBD1,TGTGCCAGCCACGACAGGGTCGGATACGAGCAGTACTTC,CASHDRVGYEQYF
TRBV2,TRBJ1-4,many,TRBD1,TGTGCCAGCAAGGCAGGGGGTGAAAAACTGTTTTTT,CASKAGGEKLFF
TRBV27,TRBJ2-1,few,TRBD2,TGTGCCAGCAGAAGCGACCCTAGCGGGATAAGTTATGAGCAGTTCTTC,CASRSDPSGISYEQFF
TRBV5-1,TRBJ2-5,-,-,TGCGCCAGCAGCTTCCCCGGGGGAGCCAAAGAGACCCAGTACTTC,CASSFPGGAKETQYF
TRBV19,TRBJ2-5,-,-,TGTGCCAGTAGTTATACTAGGCGGGAGACCCAGTACTTC,CASSYTRRETQYF
TRBV19,TRBJ1-1,many,-,TGTGCCAGTAGTATCTGGGTTAACAGATTGAACACTGAAGCTTTCTTT,CASSIWVNRLNTEAFF
TRBV6-5,TRBJ1-1,few,-,TGTGCCAGCAGTTACATCGTGGACACAAGGTTTAGTACTGAAGCTTTCTTT,CASSYIVDTRFSTEAFF
TRBV5-1,TRBJ2-1,-,TRBD1,TGCGCCAGCAGCTCCGGGACAGTTTGGAATGAGCAGTTCTTC,CASSSGTVWNEQFF
TRBV7-6,TRBJ2-5,-,-,TGTGCTAGCAGCTTAGGCGCCAGCCAAGAGACCCAGTACTTC,CASSLGASQETQYF
TRBV6-5,TRBJ1-1,many,-,TGTGCCAGCAGTTACGCGGGGACAATGAACACTGAAGCTTTCTTT,CASSYAGTMNTEAFF
TRBV15,TRBJ2-4,many,-,TGTGCCACCAGCAGGGTTCGGGACATTCAGTACTTC,CATSRVRDIQYF
TRBV5-1,TRBJ2-3,-,-,TGCGCCAGCAGCCAGGGAGATGCGCAGTATTTT,CASSQGDAQYF